The sequence of this TCR beta chain was determined in a study of T cell repertoires in cytomegalovirus infection. Study in general: TCR beta signatures that were public indicated CMV infection and matching HLA type. Study findings and constraints: CMV-specific HLA-C-restricted TCR beta clonotypes dominated the ex vivo response.

TCRdb re-called the reads with MiXCR, one entry per CDR3 protein. The sample contains roughly 640,000 distinct CDR3 sequences, 20% to 25% of which appear only once. This clonotype has just a few counts. Antigen: not known. Trimming removed 0 bases from V and 0 bases from J; junction bases left unmatched: 19. Germline V CDR1 and CDR2: SGHDT, YYEEEE. This CDR3 is 23 amino acids long. This TCR came from a human donor in good health (CMV status not recorded). Some clones in this sample may be carry-over from other donors' samples. This sequence joins TRBV5-6 and TRBJ2-1; 12 bases align to TRBD1. The sample taken for sequencing was CD8+ T cells from PBMCs. The CDR3 nucleotides are TGTGCCAGCAGCTTGGCCGGGACAGGGGGCTCGGAATGGAGGGTGAGCTCCTACAATGAGCAGTTCTTC. Amino acids: CASSLAGTGGSEWRVSSYNEQFF.